Following are 21 T cell receptor beta chains from one sample sequenced in a study of OX40 agonist ivuxolimab in advanced cancers. The repertoire was sequenced with immunoSEQ multiplex PCR; TCRdb's copy has only in-frame clones and lacks some. The table lists about 76,000 clones, around nine tenths of them singletons. The sample consisted of CD4+ or CD8+ T cells sorted from blood, taken in a trial of the OX40 agonist ivuxolimab. The source is an adult with an advanced solid tumor such as melanoma, head and neck, liver or kidney cancer.

The J gene is TRBJ2-7, the V gene TRBV27; 8 bases line up with TRBD1. The CDR3 runs 15 residues. Germline loops: CDR1 MNHEY, CDR2 SMNVEV (reference sequence). With V trimmed by 6 bases and J by 2 bases, 9 bases remained unmatched. The CDR3 reads CASRREGQATYEQYF. In nucleotides, the CDR3 is TGTGCCAGCAGGAGAGAGGGACAGGCAACCTACGAGCAGTACTTC.

CDR3 in amino acids: CASSSEAKNIQYF. CDR3 bases: TGCGCCAGCAGTTCGGAGGCCAAAAACATTCAGTACTTC. The chain combines TRBV10-2 with TRBJ2-4; no clear D. The germline gives CDR1 WSHSY, CDR2 SAAADI. This CDR3 has 13 residues. V was trimmed by 5 bases and J by 1 base, leaving 6 bases between them.

This sequence joins TRBV5-1 and TRBJ2-1; 14 bases fit TRBD2. Germline loops: CDR1 SGHRS, CDR2 YFSETQ. The CDR3 spans 15 residues. J lost 12 bases, V lost 7 bases, and 12 bases had no gene match. CDR3 sequence reads: CASRSGLAGVSGQFF. CDR3 in DNA: TGCGCCAGCCGATCGGGACTAGCGGGAGTCTCAGGGCAGTTCTTC.

The chain carries TRBV18 and TRBJ1-1; D possibly corresponds to TRBD1 (6 bases). This CDR3 spans 16 amino acids. V lost 1 base and J 0 bases, leaving 12 bases between the germline ends. Germline CDR1 is KGHSH and CDR2 is LQKENI. This chain's CDR3 is CASSPLTQGMNTEAFF. As DNA, the CDR3 is TGTGCCAGCTCACCACTTACACAGGGAATGAACACTGAAGCTTTCTTT.

The chain recombines TRBV6-6 with TRBJ2-2, with D perhaps TRBD1 or TRBD2 (5 bases each). Germline CDR1 is MNHNY and CDR2 is SVGAGI (reference sequence). The V gene lost 0 bases and the J gene lost 5 bases, with 13 bases spanning the gap. This CDR3 is 16 amino acids long. The CDR3 nucleotides are TGTGCCAGCAGTTACTCGTCGGGGCGTGGTACCGGGGAGCTGTTTTTT. Protein: CASSYSSGRGTGELFF.

The chain links TRBV28 to TRBJ1-1, with D perhaps matching TRBD1 (6 bases). This CDR3 comprises 16 residues. Trimming removed 4 bases from V and 3 bases from J, with 18 bases in between. Germline CDR1 reads MDHEN; CDR2 reads SYDVKM. This CDR3 is CASSSSYGGGDTEAFF. DNA for the CDR3: TGTGCCAGCAGTTCCTCTTACGGAGGGGGGGACACTGAAGCTTTCTTT.

This clone has only a few counts. The chain combines TRBV29-1 with TRBJ2-7; a possible D gene is TRBD2 (6 bases). Germline assignment: CDR1 SQVTM and CDR2 ANQGSEA. V dropped 4 bases and J dropped 6 bases, with 13 bases sitting between them. The CDR3 length is 12 residues. Here the CDR3 DNA reads TGCAGCGTTGTGAGGGACTCGGCCGAGCAGTACTTC. This gives the protein CSVVRDSAEQYF.

In DNA form, the CDR3 reads TGCGCCAGCAGCCAAGTTGCGGTAAGGGGAGATACGCAGTATTTT. Its protein is CASSQVAVRGDTQYF. The rearrangement joins TRBV4-1 to TRBJ2-3; a possible D gene is TRBD1 (5 bases). Trimming removed 1 base from V and 5 bases from J, with 13 bases in between. Germline assignment: CDR1 MGHRA and CDR2 YSYEKL. The CDR3 runs 15 residues.

The rearrangement uses TRBV6-5 and TRBJ2-1; D possibly corresponds to TRBD1 (5 bases). In germline, CDR1 is MNHEY, CDR2 SVGAGI. The CDR3 runs to 15 residues. Trimming left V 2 bases short and J 6 bases short, with 14 bases between. The CDR3 nucleotides read TGTGCCAGCAGTTACACGCCTCTAGGGGCCAATGAGCAGTTCTTC. It specifies CASSYTPLGANEQFF.

A word on this clone: Other nucleotide sequences in the sample specify the same CDR3. The rearrangement links TRBV29-1 to TRBJ1-1, with unresolved D. This CDR3 has 11 residues. Trimming cost V 3 bases and J 0 bases, with 2 bases left between them. CDR1 and CDR2 from the germline V gene are SQVTM and ANQGSEA. The CDR3 DNA is TGCAGCGTTGAGCTGAACACTGAAGCTTTCTTT. This sequence encodes CSVELNTEAFF. The variable domain in full, with the rest retrieved from reference TRBV29-1 and TRBJ1-1, is SAVISQKPSRDICQRGTSLTIQCQVDSQVTMMFWYRQQPGQSLTLIATANQGSEATYESGFVIDKFPISRPNLTFSTLTVSNMSPEDSSIYLCSVELNTEAFFGQGTRLTVV.

V gene TRBV2 combines with J gene TRBJ2-7; TRBD1 aligns across 10 bases. The V segment lost 7 bases and the J segment 3 bases; nucleotides outside the gene matches: 9. Germline V lookup: CDR1 SNHLY, CDR2 FYNNEI. This CDR3 contains 15 residues. Here the CDR3 reads CASTPGDRGHYEQYF. In DNA, the CDR3 is TGTGCCAGCACTCCAGGGGACAGGGGCCACTACGAGCAGTACTTC.

The J gene is TRBJ2-2, the V gene TRBV6-6, with unresolved D. Trimming took off 2 bases at V and 9 bases at J, with 7 bases between the two ends. The CDR3 sequence is 12 residues long. Germline V lookup: CDR1 MNHNY, CDR2 SVGAGI (reference sequence). The CDR3 nucleotides are TGTGCCAGCAGTTACGATGGTAGGGAGCTGTTTTTT. This gives the protein CASSYDGRELFF.

V is TRBV28 and J is TRBJ1-2, with 9 bases that match TRBD1. With V trimmed by 8 bases and J by 4 bases, 14 bases remained unmatched. Per the germline V gene, CDR1 is MDHEN and CDR2 is SYDVKM. The CDR3 sequence is 16 residues long. The DNA of the CDR3 is TGTGCCAGCCGAGGCTCATCGGGACAGGGATCCTATGGCTACACCTTC. This sequence encodes CASRGSSGQGSYGYTF.

CDR3 in amino acids: CASSLDRDIQYF. As DNA, the CDR3 is TGTGCCAGCAGCTTAGACCGGGACATTCAGTACTTC. The chain joins TRBV11-1 to TRBJ2-4; D call uncertain. The V end was cut by 1 base, the J end by 8 bases, with 6 bases between. CDR1 and CDR2 (germline): SGHAT, FQDESV (reference sequence). The CDR3 loop spans 12 amino acids.

The chain is built from TRBV19 and TRBJ2-5; 7 bases are a match to TRBD1. The J call may not be correct, given that the DNA end is closer to TRBJ2-7. The germline gives CDR1 LNHDA, CDR2 SQIVND (reference sequence). The CDR3 has 15 amino acids. DNA for the CDR3: TGTGCCAGTAGTATAGTCCGGGACAGACCCTACGAGCAGTACTTC. It specifies CASSIVRDRPYEQYF.

The V and J genes are TRBV7-3 and TRBJ2-1, with 7 bases fitting TRBD2. The CDR3 is 19 amino acids. Germline trimming cut 0 bases from V and 4 bases from J; bases unmatched to any gene: 15. CDR1 and CDR2 (germline): SGHTA, FQGTGA. The CDR3 reads CASSLTAGDPAFRYNEQFF. In DNA, the CDR3 is TGTGCCAGCAGCTTAACGGCGGGGGACCCGGCTTTCAGATACAATGAGCAGTTCTTC. The full variable domain, rest sourced from reference TRBV7-3 and TRBJ2-1, is GAGVSQTPSNKVTEKGKYVELRCDPISGHTALYWYRQSLGQGPEFLIYFQGTGAADDSGLPNDRFFAVRPEGSVSTLKIQRTERGDSAVYLCASSLTAGDPAFRYNEQFFGPGTRLTVL.

The chain recombines TRBV6-6 with TRBJ2-3; 9 positions agree with TRBD1. Per the germline V gene, CDR1 is MNHNY and CDR2 is SVGAGI (reference sequence). V lost 6 bases, J lost 5 bases, and 9 bases stayed unmatched. The CDR3 has 15 residues. The DNA of the CDR3 is TGTGCCAGCAGGGACCCGGGACAGGGATTAGATACGCAGTATTTT. Its protein is CASRDPGQGLDTQYF.

The gene calls are TRBV5-6 and TRBJ2-3; 13 positions match TRBD2. CDR1 is SGHDT, CDR2 YYEEEE, per germline. The ends lost 2 bases at V and 4 bases at J; junction bases unmatched: 4. The CDR3 totals 16 residues. Here the CDR3 DNA reads TGTGCCAGCAGCTTCGGGACTAGCGGGAAGTCAGATACGCAGTATTTT. It translates to CASSFGTSGKSDTQYF.

This clone was seen just once. The chain joins TRBV7-8 to TRBJ1-4; 11 positions agree with TRBD1. Germline CDR1 reads SGHVS; CDR2 reads FQNEAQ. The CDR3 extends over 15 amino acids. V shed 6 bases and J 4 bases; nucleotides not matched to a gene: 4. CDR3 nucleotides: TGTGCCAGCAGTCGGGACAGGGGGGGTAATGAAAAACTGTTTTTT. Encoded protein: CASSRDRGGNEKLFF.

The genes are TRBV5-1 and TRBJ2-7, with D tentatively TRBD1 (7 bases). Germline V gives CDR1 SGHRS, CDR2 YFSETQ. Trimming pared 0 bases from V and 3 bases from J, leaving 13 bases between. This CDR3 is 15 amino acids long. The CDR3 DNA sequence: TGCGCCAGCAGCTTGGTGTCAGGGGGAGGCTACGAGCAGTACTTC. Translated: CASSLVSGGGYEQYF.

The chain employs TRBV11-2 and TRBJ2-7, with TRBD1 identical over 7 bases. This CDR3 is built from 12 residues. Germline values: CDR1 SGHAT, CDR2 FQNNGV. V lost 5 bases to trimming and J lost 6 bases; unmatched junction nucleotides: 4. The CDR3 sequence: CASSRDRAEQYF. The CDR3 DNA is TGTGCCAGCAGCCGCGACAGGGCCGAGCAGTACTTC.